The 20 T cell receptor beta chains below all came from one sample that was sequenced in a study of T cells in narcolepsy. Profiling relied on immunoSEQ multiplex PCR, and the TCRdb table lists in-frame clones only, not all of them. Seen here are some 30,000 clones, around 80% observed once, and the top ten hold approximately 1.1%. Material: memory (CD45RA-) CD4+ T cells from blood. These receptor sequences come from a human donor in good health.

The chain uses TRBV5-4 and TRBJ2-3; 7 nucleotides align to TRBD1. Germline CDR1 reads SGHNT; CDR2 reads YYREEE (reference sequence). The V gene end was trimmed by 3 bases and the J gene end by 7 bases; junction bases not matched to a gene: 17. The length of the CDR3 is 17 residues. The CDR3 DNA sequence: TGTGCCAGCAGCTCACCATCGACAGGGATGCATGTTAATACGCAGTATTTT. Amino acids: CASSSPSTGMHVNTQYF.

CDR3: CASSPGLAGYNEQFF. The DNA of the CDR3 is TGTGCCAGCTCACCGGGACTAGCGGGATACAATGAGCAGTTCTTC. This rearrangement joins TRBV18 to TRBJ2-1, with TRBD2 matching over 13 bases. The CDR3 has 15 amino acids. Germline CDR1 is KGHSH and CDR2 is LQKENI. The V and J ends lost 3 bases and 4 bases, in that order; junction bases with no gene match: 0.

The chain joins TRBV15 to TRBJ2-3, with 9 bases aligning to TRBD2. The CDR3 runs to 17 residues. Germline V lookup: CDR1 LNHNV, CDR2 YYDKDF (reference sequence). Losses at the gene ends were 0 bases for V and 6 bases for J; bases not matched to a gene: 10. CDR3 sequence reads: CATSRDNGPSGMDTQYF. For the CDR3, the DNA is TGTGCCACCAGCAGAGATAACGGGCCTAGCGGGATGGATACGCAGTATTTT.

The chain uses TRBV6-1 and TRBJ2-1; tentative D call: TRBD2 (6 bases). Germline-derived CDR1 and CDR2 are MNHNS and SASEGT. Trimming cost V 6 bases and J 6 bases, with 12 bases left between them. This CDR3 is built from 13 residues. The CDR3 loop is CASSRLVTNEQFF. As DNA, the CDR3 is TGTGCCAGCAGCAGACTAGTGACCAATGAGCAGTTCTTC.

This chain joins TRBV19 and TRBJ2-7, with 8 bases lining up with TRBD2. Germline CDR1 reads LNHDA; CDR2 reads SQIVND (reference sequence). J gave up 1 base and V 6 bases, and 8 bases lay outside the gene matches. The CDR3 contains 15 residues. CDR3 DNA sequence: TGTGCCAGTAGCATCGTAGCGGGATCGTCCTACGAGCAGTACTTC. Translating gives CASSIVAGSSYEQYF.

This clone showed up just a few times. This chain links TRBV27 with TRBJ1-3; D is possibly TRBD1 (6 bases). Trimming shortened V by 2 bases and J by 0 bases, and 8 bases separated the two germline ends. Germline loops: CDR1 MNHEY, CDR2 SMNVEV (reference sequence). The CDR3 totals 15 residues. Here the CDR3 DNA reads TGTGCCAGCAGTTTAACAGGGAGCTCTGGAAACACCATATATTTT. Its translation is CASSLTGSSGNTIYF.

The chain couples TRBV5-4 to TRBJ1-1; a weak D match, TRBD1 (6 bases). Trimming removed 3 bases from V and 4 bases from J, with 22 bases in between. Per germline, CDR1 SGHNT and CDR2 YYREEE (reference sequence). This CDR3 is built from 17 residues. The CDR3 reads CASSSAGGGRLSTEAFF. The CDR3 DNA reads as TGTGCCAGCAGCTCCGCCGGGGGGGGGCGTTTATCCACTGAAGCTTTCTTT.

This clone was seen only a few times. The chain uses TRBV21-1 and TRBJ1-2; TRBD1 is the table's D call and was not checked against the DNA. TRBV21-1 is recorded as a pseudogene. The CDR3 length is 16 residues. CDR3 amino acids: CASSKEDRGRDYGYTF. The CDR3 bases are TGTGCCAGCAGCAAAGAGGACAGGGGGCGAGACTATGGCTACACCTTC.

This rearrangement joins TRBV2 to TRBJ2-1; 11 bases are shared with TRBD2. From germline, CDR1 is SNHLY and CDR2 FYNNEI. The J segment lost 0 bases and the V segment lost 6 bases, leaving 4 bases of the junction unmatched. The CDR3 totals 16 residues. The CDR3 DNA follows: TGTGCCAGCAGCTCCCTAGCGGGGGGCTCCTACAATGAGCAGTTCTTC. Its protein product is CASSSLAGGSYNEQFF. The full variable domain, its missing parts supplied by reference TRBV2 and TRBJ2-1, is EPEVTQTPSHQVTQMGQEVILRCVPISNHLYFYWYRQILGQKVEFLVSFYNNEISEKSEIFDDQFSVERPDGSNFTLKIRSTKLEDSAMYFCASSSLAGGSYNEQFFGPGTRLTVL.

This clone came up a few times. This chain connects TRBV7-9 to TRBJ1-4, with D possibly TRBD1 on 6 matching bases. Between the trimmed V and J ends, which lost 7 bases and 0 bases, there was a span of 12 bases. Looked up from germline, CDR1 is SEHNR and CDR2 is FQNEAQ (reference sequence). The CDR3 sequence is 15 residues long. Written as DNA, the CDR3 is TGTGCCAGCACGACCAGGGGTGCAACTAATGAAAAACTGTTTTTT. Protein product: CASTTRGATNEKLFF. Supplemented by reference TRBV7-9 and TRBJ1-4, the full variable domain reads DTGVSQNPRHKITKRGQNVTFRCDPISEHNRLYWYRQTLGQGPEFLTYFQNEAQLEKSRLLSDRFSAERPKGSFSTLEIQRTEQGDSAMYLCASTTRGATNEKLFFGSGTQLSVL.

Only one count was recorded for this clone. The CDR3 DNA is TGCGCCAGCAGCTCATACCTGTCGGGGGTGAACACTGAAGCTTTCTTT. It yields the protein CASSSYLSGVNTEAFF. The chain joins TRBV5-1 to TRBJ1-1; tentative D call: TRBD1 (5 bases). The CDR3 runs to 16 residues. The V gene lost 3 bases and the J gene lost 0 bases, with 15 bases spanning the gap. Germline V gives CDR1 SGHRS, CDR2 YFSETQ. Full variable domain (rest looked up from reference TRBV5-1 and TRBJ1-1): KAGVTQTPRYLIKTRGQQVTLSCSPISGHRSVSWYQQTPGQGLQFLFEYFSETQRNKGNFPGRFSGRQFSNSRSEMNVSTLELGDSALYLCASSSYLSGVNTEAFFGQGTRLTVV.

This clone was detected once. This chain links TRBV7-9 with TRBJ2-3, with a weak D call TRBD1 (5 bases). V gave up 1 base and J gave up 2 bases, with 13 bases separating them. CDR3 length: 16 residues. Germline V gene sequence: CDR1 SEHNR, CDR2 FQNEAQ (reference sequence). The CDR3 loop is CASSLEAGMDTDTQYF. CDR3 DNA: TGTGCCAGCAGCTTAGAGGCAGGGATGGACACAGATACGCAGTATTTT.

This clone has just a few counts. The V call is TRBV2, the J call TRBJ1-2; perhaps TRBD1 as D (6 bases). The V gene's germline CDR1 is SNHLY and CDR2 FYNNEI. CDR3 length: 15 residues. V was pared by 6 bases and J by 1 base, with 15 bases between. CDR3 amino acids: CASSEQGSINYGYTF. DNA of the CDR3: TGTGCCAGCAGCGAACAGGGTAGCATTAACTATGGCTACACCTTC.

The chain couples TRBV10-3 to TRBJ2-7; 7 bases are a match to TRBD1. Germline V gene data show CDR1 as ENHRY and CDR2 as SYGVKD. The CDR3 is 13 residues long. J gave up 5 bases and V 4 bases, and 5 bases lay outside the gene matches. CDR3 protein: CAISVLQGNEQYF. The CDR3 nucleotides read TGTGCCATCAGTGTTCTACAGGGGAACGAGCAGTACTTC.

The rearrangement links TRBV2 to TRBJ1-5, with a tentative D call TRBD1 (5 bases). The CDR3 has 15 residues. Trimming removed 6 bases at V and 0 bases at J, with 12 bases between. The germline gives CDR1 SNHLY, CDR2 FYNNEI. The DNA for the CDR3 is TGTGCCAGCAGAAAGGGGAGCTATAGCAATCAGCCCCAGCATTTT. Translating gives CASRKGSYSNQPQHF.

The chain uses TRBV19 and TRBJ2-6; the match to TRBD1 covers 7 bases. V shed 3 bases and J 2 bases; nucleotides not matched to a gene: 4. Germline CDR1 reads LNHDA; CDR2 reads SQIVND (reference sequence). The CDR3 has 16 residues. The CDR3 spells CASSIWQGAGANVLTF. The DNA of the CDR3 is TGTGCCAGTAGTATTTGGCAGGGGGCTGGGGCCAACGTCCTGACTTTC.

The V and J genes are TRBV19 and TRBJ1-1; 7 bases match TRBD1. Germline values: CDR1 LNHDA, CDR2 SQIVND (reference sequence). The CDR3 sequence is 14 residues long. V lost 7 bases and J lost 0; bases outside the gene matches: 5. CDR3 amino acids: CASKRDSMNTEAFF. The DNA of the CDR3 is TGTGCCAGTAAGAGGGACAGCATGAACACTGAAGCTTTCTTT.

The J gene is TRBJ1-3, the V gene TRBV7-3, with no clear D. From germline, CDR1 is SGHTA and CDR2 FQGTGA. V was trimmed by 0 bases and J by 0 bases, leaving 12 bases between them. The CDR3 runs to 17 residues. The CDR3 reads CASSLTGKSSSGNTIYF. CDR3 DNA: TGTGCCAGCAGCTTAACCGGCAAGTCGAGCTCTGGAAACACCATATATTTT.

This clone was recorded a few times. V usage is TRBV27 and J usage is TRBJ1-3; D is unresolved. The length of the CDR3 is 14 residues. CDR1 is MNHEY, CDR2 SMNVEV, per germline (reference sequence). Trimming stripped 4 bases from V and 0 bases from J, with 7 bases between. CDR3 in amino acids: CASSYNPSGNTIYF. Written as DNA, the CDR3 is TGTGCCAGCAGTTACAACCCCTCTGGAAACACCATATATTTT.

This rearrangement joins TRBV4-3 to TRBJ1-6; a possible D gene is TRBD1 (5 bases). The germline gives CDR1 LGHNA, CDR2 YSLEER. This CDR3 contains 14 residues. Trimming cost V 1 base and J 6 bases, with 7 bases left between them. The CDR3 DNA reads as TGCGCCAGCAGCCAAGCAGGGCCTAATTCACCCCTCCACTTT. This sequence encodes CASSQAGPNSPLHF.